The rows below give T cell receptor beta chains drawn from one sample of a study of PD-L1 blockade in urothelial cancer. The assay was immunoSEQ multiplex PCR, and TCRdb's table has in-frame clones only and misses some. Of roughly 95,000 clones listed, about nine tenths are singletons. The input for sequencing was PBMCs, taken around atezolizumab (anti-PD-L1) treatment. The receptors derive from a man aged 55-75 years with urothelial cancer. Each CDR3 is given with its conserved first and last residue. Fields, in order: D gene, CDR3 length, clone size, J gene, V gene, CDR3 protein, CDR3 DNA. The D gene is left open where the match is weak. Some rows mark clone size as missing; the rest say once, few, many or name a class of expanded clone.

TRBD2 | 17 | NA | TRBJ2-2 | TRBV5-4 | CASSLASGRAGTGELFF | TGTGCCAGCAGCTTGGCAAGCGGGAGGGCCGGCACCGGGGAGCTGTTTTTT
TRBD1 | 16 | NA | TRBJ1-5 | TRBV18 | CASSTGTGGLGQPQHF | TGTGCCAGCTCAACCGGGACAGGGGGCTTGGGCCAGCCCCAGCATTTT
TRBD2 | 18 | NA | TRBJ2-1 | TRBV13 | CASSLAFIAGNSYNEQFF | TGTGCCAGCAGCTTAGCCTTCATAGCGGGGAACTCCTACAATGAGCAGTTCTTC
NA | 13 | once | TRBJ1-2 | TRBV27 | CASSLRGDYGYTF | TGTGCCAGCAGTTTACGGGGAGACTATGGCTACACCTTC
NA | 12 | once | TRBJ2-7 | TRBV14 | CASSQGTVVQYF | TGTGCCAGCAGCCAAGGGACAGTGGTGCAGTACTTC
TRBD2 | 15 | NA | TRBJ2-5 | TRBV7-2 | CASSPTSGVSQTQYF | TGTGCCAGCAGCCCGACTAGCGGGGTTAGTCAGACCCAGTACTTC
TRBD1 | 15 | NA | TRBJ1-6 | TRBV18 | CASSPQGQGYSPLHF | TGTGCCAGCTCACCACAAGGACAGGGCTATTCACCCCTCCACTTT
NA | 15 | NA | TRBJ2-7 | TRBV9 | CASSPEGLSSYEQYF | TGTGCCAGCAGCCCAGAGGGACTCAGCTCCTACGAGCAGTACTTC
NA | 15 | NA | TRBJ1-4 | TRBV25-1 | CASSDTGGAPMKLFF | TGTGCCAGCAGTGATACCGGTGGAGCACCGATGAAACTGTTTTTT
NA | 14 | NA | TRBJ2-7 | TRBV19 | CASSTLRRPYEQYF | TGTGCCAGTAGTACCCTCCGCAGGCCCTACGAGCAGTACTTC
NA | 14 | NA | TRBJ1-5 | TRBV19 | CASTLGGMDQPQHF | TGTGCCAGTACCCTAGGGGGTATGGATCAGCCCCAGCATTTT
NA | 13 | NA | TRBJ1-1 | TRBV28 | CASSLLQYAEAFF | TGTGCCAGCAGTTTACTTCAGTATGCTGAAGCTTTCTTT
TRBD1 | 17 | NA | TRBJ1-2 | TRBV4-1 | CASSPAGSGQGDYGYTF | TGCGCCAGCAGCCCAGCGGGCTCCGGACAGGGCGACTATGGCTACACCTTC
TRBD1 | 19 | NA | TRBJ2-2 | TRBV27 | CASSLSGTRDRGYTGELFF | TGTGCCAGCAGTTTATCGGGGACCAGGGACAGGGGGTATACCGGGGAGCTGTTTTTT
NA | 14 | NA | TRBJ1-1 | TRBV6-6 | CASSYSRGNTEAFF | TGTGCCAGCAGTTACTCACGGGGAAACACTGAAGCTTTCTTT
TRBD1 | 15 | NA | TRBJ2-2 | TRBV6-6 | CASSTGTGGTGELFF | TGTGCCAGCAGCACCGGGACAGGGGGCACCGGGGAGCTGTTTTTT
TRBD1 | 15 | NA | TRBJ2-7 | TRBV7-2 | CASSLAGQGATEQYF | TGTGCCAGCAGCTTAGCGGGACAGGGGGCGACCGAGCAGTACTTC
TRBD1 | 15 | NA | TRBJ2-5 | TRBV19 | CASSISAGGGETQYF | TGTGCCAGTAGTATCTCGGCAGGGGGTGGTGAGACCCAGTACTTC
TRBD2 | 14 | NA | TRBJ2-3 | TRBV29-1 | CSAREGTSTDTQYF | TGCAGCGCCAGGGAGGGCACTAGCACAGATACGCAGTATTTT
TRBD1 | 14 | NA | TRBJ2-7 | TRBV6-5 | CASSRQGLILEQYF | TGTGCCAGCAGCCGACAGGGTCTAATATTAGAACAGTACTTC
TRBD2 | 14 | NA | TRBJ2-3 | TRBV5-1 | CASTLAGEGDTQYF | TGCGCCAGCACCTTAGCGGGAGAGGGAGATACGCAGTATTTT
NA | 13 | NA | TRBJ2-7 | TRBV11-3 | CASSQGLLDEQYF | TGTGCCAGCAGCCAGGGACTCCTGGACGAGCAGTACTTC
NA | 16 | NA | TRBJ1-2 | TRBV6-5 | CASSYGIGAPDYGYTF | TGTGCCAGCAGTTACGGTATAGGGGCGCCAGACTATGGCTACACCTTC
NA | 14 | NA | TRBJ1-1 | TRBV7-3 | CASSLRRGGGEAFF | TGTGCCAGCAGCTTACGGAGGGGAGGGGGTGAAGCTTTCTTT
TRBD2 | 15 | NA | TRBJ2-2 | TRBV7-2 | CASSLSGGAAGELFF | TGTGCCAGCAGCTTGAGCGGGGGGGCGGCCGGGGAGCTGTTTTTT
TRBD1 | 14 | NA | TRBJ2-2 | TRBV6-1 | CASSEVQGSGELFF | TGTGCCAGCAGTGAAGTACAGGGGAGCGGGGAGCTGTTTTTT
NA | 15 | NA | TRBJ2-3 | TRBV5-1 | CASSLRQGSTDTQYF | TGCGCCAGCAGCTTGAGGCAGGGGAGCACAGATACGCAGTATTTT
TRBD1 | 13 | NA | TRBJ2-7 | TRBV7-6 | CASSGTGGYEQYF | TGTGCCAGCAGCGGAACAGGGGGCTACGAGCAGTACTTC
TRBD1 | 16 | NA | TRBJ1-1 | TRBV6-5 | CASSYQDGTANTEAFF | TGTGCCAGCAGTTACCAGGATGGGACAGCGAACACTGAAGCTTTCTTT
NA | 14 | once | TRBJ1-2 | TRBV2 | CASSGRGNPDGYTF | TGTGCCAGCAGTGGAAGGGGGAATCCAGATGGCTACACCTTC
TRBD2 | 16 | NA | TRBJ2-3 | TRBV7-8 | CASSPNGAGGADTQYF | TGTGCCAGCAGCCCCAACGGAGCGGGGGGAGCAGATACGCAGTATTTT
NA | 15 | NA | TRBJ2-7 | TRBV23-1 | CASSQSRQGLGEQYF | TGCGCCAGCAGTCAATCCAGGCAGGGGCTTGGGGAGCAGTACTTC
TRBD1 | 17 | once | TRBJ2-2 | TRBV5-4 | CASSSFGTGGNTGELFF | TGTGCCAGCAGCTCATTTGGGACAGGAGGTAACACCGGGGAGCTGTTTTTT
NA | 14 | NA | TRBJ1-4 | TRBV5-4 | CASSPGLLNEKLFF | TGTGCCAGCAGCCCGGGACTGCTTAATGAAAAACTGTTTTTT